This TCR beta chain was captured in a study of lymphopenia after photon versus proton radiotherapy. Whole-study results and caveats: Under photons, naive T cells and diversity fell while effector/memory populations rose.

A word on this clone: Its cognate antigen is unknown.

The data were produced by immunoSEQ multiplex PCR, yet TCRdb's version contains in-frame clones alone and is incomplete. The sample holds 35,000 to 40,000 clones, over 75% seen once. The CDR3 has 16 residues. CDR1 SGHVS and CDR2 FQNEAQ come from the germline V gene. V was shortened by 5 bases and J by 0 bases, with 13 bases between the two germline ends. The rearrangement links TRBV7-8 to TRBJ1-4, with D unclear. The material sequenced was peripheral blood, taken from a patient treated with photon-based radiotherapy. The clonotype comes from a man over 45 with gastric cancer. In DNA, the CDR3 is TGTGCCAGCAGCCAGACCGGACGTTCAACTAATGAAAAACTGTTTTTT. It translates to CASSQTGRSTNEKLFF.